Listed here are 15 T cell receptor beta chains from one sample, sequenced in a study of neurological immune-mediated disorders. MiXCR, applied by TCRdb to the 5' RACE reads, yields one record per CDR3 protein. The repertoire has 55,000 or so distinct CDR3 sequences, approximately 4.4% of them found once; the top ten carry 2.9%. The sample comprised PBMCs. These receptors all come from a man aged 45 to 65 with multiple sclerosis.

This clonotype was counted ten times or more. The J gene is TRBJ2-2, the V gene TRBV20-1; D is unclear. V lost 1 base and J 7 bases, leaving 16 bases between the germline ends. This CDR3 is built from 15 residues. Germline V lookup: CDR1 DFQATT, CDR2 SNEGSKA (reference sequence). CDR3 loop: CSARGGFQTSGELFF. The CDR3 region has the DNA TGCAGTGCTAGAGGGGGATTCCAAACAAGCGGGGAGCTGTTTTTT.

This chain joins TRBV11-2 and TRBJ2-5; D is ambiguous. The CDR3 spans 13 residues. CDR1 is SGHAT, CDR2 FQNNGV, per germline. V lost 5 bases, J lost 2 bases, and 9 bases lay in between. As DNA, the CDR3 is TGTGCCAGCAGCGTCGGAAATCAAGAGACCCAGTACTTC. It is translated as CASSVGNQETQYF.

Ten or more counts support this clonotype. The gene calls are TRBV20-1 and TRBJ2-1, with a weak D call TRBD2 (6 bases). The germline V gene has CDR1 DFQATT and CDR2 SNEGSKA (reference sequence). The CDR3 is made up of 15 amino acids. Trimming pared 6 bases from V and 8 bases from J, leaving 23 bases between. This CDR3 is CSASPPGSGGDEQFF. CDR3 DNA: TGCAGTGCGAGTCCGCCCGGTAGCGGAGGTGATGAGCAGTTCTTC.

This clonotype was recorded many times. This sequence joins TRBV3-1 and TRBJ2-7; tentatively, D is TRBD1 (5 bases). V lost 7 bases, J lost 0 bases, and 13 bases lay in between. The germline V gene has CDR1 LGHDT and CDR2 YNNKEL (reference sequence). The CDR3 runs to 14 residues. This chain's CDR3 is CASKRTRRSYEQYF. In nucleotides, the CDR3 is TGTGCCAGCAAAAGGACACGTCGCTCCTACGAGCAGTACTTC.

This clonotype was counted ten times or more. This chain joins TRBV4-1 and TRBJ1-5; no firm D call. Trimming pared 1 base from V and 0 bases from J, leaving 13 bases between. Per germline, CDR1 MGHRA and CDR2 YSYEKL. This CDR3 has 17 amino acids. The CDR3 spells CASSQVLQRYSNQPQHF. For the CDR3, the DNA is TGCGCCAGCAGCCAAGTTTTACAGAGATATAGCAATCAGCCCCAGCATTTT.

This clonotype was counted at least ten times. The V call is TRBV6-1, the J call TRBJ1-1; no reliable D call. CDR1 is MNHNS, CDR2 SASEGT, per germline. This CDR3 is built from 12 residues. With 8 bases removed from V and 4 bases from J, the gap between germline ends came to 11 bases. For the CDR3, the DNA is TGTGCCAGCCGGGGATTGGGCACTGAAGCTTTCTTT. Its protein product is CASRGLGTEAFF.

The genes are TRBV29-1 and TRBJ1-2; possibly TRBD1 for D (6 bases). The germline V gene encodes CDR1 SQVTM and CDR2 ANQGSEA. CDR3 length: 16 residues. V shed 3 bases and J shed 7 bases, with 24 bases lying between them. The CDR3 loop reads CSVEEVTGRGGGGYTF. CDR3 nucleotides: TGCAGCGTTGAGGAAGTAACAGGGCGCGGGGGTGGTGGCTACACCTTC. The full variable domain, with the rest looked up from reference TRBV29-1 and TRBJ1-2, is SAVISQKPSRDICQRGTSLTIQCQVDSQVTMMFWYRQQPGQSLTLIATANQGSEATYESGFVIDKFPISRPNLTFSTLTVSNMSPEDSSIYLCSVEEVTGRGGGGYTFGSGTRLTVV.

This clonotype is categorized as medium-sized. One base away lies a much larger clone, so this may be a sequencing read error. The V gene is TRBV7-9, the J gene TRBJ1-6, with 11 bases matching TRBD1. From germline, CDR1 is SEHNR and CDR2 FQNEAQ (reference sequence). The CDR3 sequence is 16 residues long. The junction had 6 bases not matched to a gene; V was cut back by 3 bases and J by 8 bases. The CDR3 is CASSFGQGANHSPLHF. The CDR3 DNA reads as TGTGCCAGCAGCTTTGGACAGGGGGCGAATCATTCACCCCTCCACTTT.

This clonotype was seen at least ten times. The CDR3 loop is CSARDAGDNQPQHF. In DNA, the CDR3 is TGCAGTGCTAGAGATGCAGGGGACAATCAGCCCCAGCATTTT. The chain employs TRBV20-1 and TRBJ1-5, with D possibly matching TRBD1 (6 bases). The germline CDR1 and CDR2 sequences are DFQATT and SNEGSKA (reference sequence). The V end lost 0 bases, the J end lost 3 bases, and 9 bases lay between the germline ends. This CDR3 has 14 amino acids.

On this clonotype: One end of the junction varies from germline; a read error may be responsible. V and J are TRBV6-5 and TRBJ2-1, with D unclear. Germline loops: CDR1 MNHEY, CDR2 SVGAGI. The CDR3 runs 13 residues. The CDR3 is CASSYPGYNVQFF. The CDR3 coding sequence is TGTGCCAGCAGTTACCCCGGGTACAATGTGCAGTTCTTC.

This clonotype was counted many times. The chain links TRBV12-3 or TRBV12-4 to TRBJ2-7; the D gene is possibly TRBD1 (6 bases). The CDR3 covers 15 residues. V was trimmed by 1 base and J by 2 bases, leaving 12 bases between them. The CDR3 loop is CASSLGETGAYEQYF. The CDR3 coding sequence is TGTGCCAGCAGTTTAGGAGAGACAGGCGCCTACGAGCAGTACTTC.

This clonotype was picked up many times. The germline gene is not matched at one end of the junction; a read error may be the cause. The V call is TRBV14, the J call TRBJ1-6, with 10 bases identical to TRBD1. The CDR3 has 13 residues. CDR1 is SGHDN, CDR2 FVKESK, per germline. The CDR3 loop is CASSQGTGGPLNF. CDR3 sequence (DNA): TGTGCCAGCAGCCAAGGGACAGGGGGTCCCCTCAACTTT.

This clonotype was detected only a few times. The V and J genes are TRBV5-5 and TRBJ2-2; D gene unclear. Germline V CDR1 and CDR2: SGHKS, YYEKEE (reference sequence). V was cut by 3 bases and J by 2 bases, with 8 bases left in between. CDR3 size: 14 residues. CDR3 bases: TGTGCCAGCAGCTCAGAACTAAACACCGGGGAGCTGTTTTTT. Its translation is CASSSELNTGELFF.

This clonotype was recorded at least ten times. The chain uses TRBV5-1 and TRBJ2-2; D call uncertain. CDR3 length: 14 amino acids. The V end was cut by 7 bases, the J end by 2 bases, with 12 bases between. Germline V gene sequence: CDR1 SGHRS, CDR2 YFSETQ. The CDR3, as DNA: TGCGCCAGCCGGGCCCAGGCAAACACCGGGGAGCTGTTTTTT. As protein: CASRAQANTGELFF.

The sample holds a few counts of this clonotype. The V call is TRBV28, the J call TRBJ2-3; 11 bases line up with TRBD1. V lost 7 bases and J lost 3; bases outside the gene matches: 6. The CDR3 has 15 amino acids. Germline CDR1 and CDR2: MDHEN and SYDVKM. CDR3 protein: CASTSGTGGTDTQYF. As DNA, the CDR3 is TGTGCCAGCACTTCCGGGACAGGGGGAACAGATACGCAGTATTTT.